The 10 T cell receptor beta chains given below trace back to one sample, sequenced in a study of spatial heterogeneity in lung cancer. TCRdb passed the 5' RACE reads through MiXCR, listing each CDR3 protein once. The sample records about 23,000 distinct CDR3 sequences, 3% to 3.5% being singletons. The time point: sample taken at primary tumor resection. Whole RNA came from tumor, nontumor lung or frozen PBMC and was sequenced without being sorted. Specimen: PBMCs, collected at surgery. The source is a female donor with early-stage non-small cell lung cancer.

This clonotype was observed at least ten times. This chain uses TRBV19 with TRBJ1-2, with 9 positions matching TRBD1. The CDR3 covers 14 residues. Per germline, CDR1 LNHDA and CDR2 SQIVND (reference sequence). V trimming: 6 bases; J trimming: 7 bases; junction bases outside the gene matches: 9. CDR3 in amino acids: CASSATGGVGGYTF. The CDR3, as DNA: TGTGCCAGTAGCGCAACAGGGGGCGTAGGTGGCTACACCTTC.

This clonotype was counted many times. This rearrangement joins TRBV4-1 to TRBJ2-1; possible D gene TRBD2, 6 bases. V was pared by 4 bases and J by 1 base, with 14 bases between. This CDR3 comprises 16 residues. The germline V gene encodes CDR1 MGHRA and CDR2 YSYEKL. The CDR3 nucleotides read TGCGCCAGCAGCCCCCCGTCGGGAGCGTCCTACAATGAGCAGTTCTTC. It specifies CASSPPSGASYNEQFF.

The sample holds many counts of this clonotype. The chain couples TRBV28 to TRBJ2-3, with D perhaps matching TRBD1 or TRBD2 (6 bases each). The CDR3 has 15 residues. In germline, CDR1 is MDHEN, CDR2 SYDVKM. Deletions cut 5 bases from V and 1 base from J, with 13 bases between. Here the CDR3 reads CASSVRGTRTDTQYF. For the CDR3, the DNA is TGTGCCAGCAGTGTACGCGGGACACGCACAGATACGCAGTATTTT.

At least ten counts were recorded for this clonotype. The CDR3 loop is CASSIFDYGNLTDTQYF. The CDR3 DNA is TGTGCCAGCAGCATTTTCGACTACGGAAATCTCACAGATACGCAGTATTTT. This chain connects TRBV11-2 to TRBJ2-3; D possibly corresponds to TRBD2 (5 bases). Trimming shortened V by 5 bases and J by 2 bases, and 20 bases separated the two germline ends. Per germline, CDR1 SGHAT and CDR2 FQNNGV. The CDR3 length is 17 residues.

This clonotype occurred many times. This chain joins TRBV28 and TRBJ2-5, with D maybe TRBD1 (8 bases). The V gene's germline CDR1 is MDHEN and CDR2 SYDVKM. The CDR3 extends over 16 amino acids. Trimming removed 6 bases at V and 3 bases at J, with 20 bases between. The CDR3 protein is CASSLMQGAGEETQYF. CDR3 coding DNA: TGTGCCAGCAGCCTAATGCAGGGGGCGGGAGAAGAGACCCAGTACTTC.

In this sample, this clonotype turned up many times. V and J are TRBV9 and TRBJ2-3; no clear D gene. Germline CDR1 and CDR2: SGDLS and YYNGEE. This CDR3 is built from 12 residues. V shed 3 bases and J shed 5 bases, with 7 bases lying between them. DNA for the CDR3: TGTGCCAGCAGCGGGAATCAAGATACGCAGTATTTT. Protein sequence: CASSGNQDTQYF.

This clonotype was observed at least ten times. The rearrangement links TRBV24-1 to TRBJ1-5; D gene unclear. CDR3 size: 15 residues. Germline V gives CDR1 KGHDR, CDR2 SFDVKD. V was trimmed by 5 bases and J by 8 bases, leaving 18 bases between them. CDR3 amino acids: CATSAGLPHLEPQHF. The DNA for the CDR3 is TGTGCCACCAGTGCGGGTCTTCCGCACCTTGAGCCCCAGCATTTT.

This chain uses TRBV6-4 with TRBJ2-3; D uncertain. This CDR3 spans 13 amino acids. Per germline, CDR1 MRHNA and CDR2 SNTAGT. The V gene lost 4 bases and the J gene lost 0 bases, with 5 bases spanning the gap. The CDR3 loop reads CASSGSSTDTQYF. Here the CDR3 DNA reads TGTGCCAGCAGTGGGAGTAGCACAGATACGCAGTATTTT.

This clonotype occurred a few times. The chain employs TRBV12-3 or TRBV12-4 and TRBJ1-1; possibly TRBD1 for D (6 bases). This CDR3 is built from 15 residues. The V gene lost 3 bases and the J gene lost 0 bases, with 11 bases spanning the gap. Here the CDR3 reads CASSLFRTVNTEAFF. Written as DNA, the CDR3 is TGTGCCAGCAGTTTGTTTAGGACAGTGAACACTGAAGCTTTCTTT.

This clonotype was counted ten times or more. V is TRBV7-8 and J is TRBJ1-1; D perhaps matches TRBD1 (6 bases). Germline V gene data show CDR1 as SGHVS and CDR2 as FQNEAQ. The CDR3 totals 20 residues. V lost 1 base to trimming and J lost 1 base, with 25 bases between them. This CDR3 is CASSLEVSPSHRAANTEAFF. The CDR3 nucleotides are TGTGCCAGCAGCTTAGAGGTGTCGCCCTCCCACAGGGCGGCGAACACTGAAGCTTTCTTT.